This TCR beta chain was found in a study of T cells after somatic rescue of genetic block. Trimming pared 5 bases from V and 0 bases from J, leaving 13 bases between. The length of the CDR3 is 15 residues. CDR1 is SGHDT, CDR2 YYEEEE, per germline. The method was immunoSEQ multiplex PCR; TCRdb's version includes in-frame clones alone and lacks a portion of them. The sample lists 55,000 to 75,000 clones; approximately 90% were seen once. What was sequenced was peripheral blood mononuclear cells (PBMCs). The clonotype was recovered from a man in his forties. This chain uses TRBV5-6 with TRBJ2-3; perhaps TRBD1 as D (6 bases). The CDR3 bases are TGTGCCAGCAGAACCGGGACATTGAGCACAGATACGCAGTATTTT. Protein product: CASRTGTLSTDTQYF.